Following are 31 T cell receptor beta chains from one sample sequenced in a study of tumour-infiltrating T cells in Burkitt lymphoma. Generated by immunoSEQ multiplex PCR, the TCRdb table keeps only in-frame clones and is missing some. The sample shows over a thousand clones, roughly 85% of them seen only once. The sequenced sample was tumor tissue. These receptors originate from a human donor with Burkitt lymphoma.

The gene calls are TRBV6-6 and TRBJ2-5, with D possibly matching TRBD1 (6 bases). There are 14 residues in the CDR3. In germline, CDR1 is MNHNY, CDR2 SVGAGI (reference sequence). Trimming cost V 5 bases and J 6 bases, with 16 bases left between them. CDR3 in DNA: TGTGCCAGCAGTCCTCAAACAGGGTTACAGACCCAGTACTTC. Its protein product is CASSPQTGLQTQYF.

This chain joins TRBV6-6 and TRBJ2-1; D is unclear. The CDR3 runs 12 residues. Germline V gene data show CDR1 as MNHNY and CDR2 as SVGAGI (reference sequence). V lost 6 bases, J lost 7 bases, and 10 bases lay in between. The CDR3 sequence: CASSPLVNEQFF. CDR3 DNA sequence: TGTGCCAGCAGCCCACTGGTGAATGAGCAGTTCTTC.

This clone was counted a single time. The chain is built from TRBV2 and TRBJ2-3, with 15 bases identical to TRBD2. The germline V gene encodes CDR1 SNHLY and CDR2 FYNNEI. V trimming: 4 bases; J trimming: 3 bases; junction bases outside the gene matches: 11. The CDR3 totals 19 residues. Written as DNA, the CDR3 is TGTGCCAGCAGTGCCAGTGACGGGACTAGCGGGGGGTGGACAGATACGCAGTATTTT. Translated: CASSASDGTSGGWTDTQYF. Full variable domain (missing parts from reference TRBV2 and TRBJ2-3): EPEVTQTPSHQVTQMGQEVILRCVPISNHLYFYWYRQILGQKVEFLVSFYNNEISEKSEIFDDQFSVERPDGSNFTLKIRSTKLEDSAMYFCASSASDGTSGGWTDTQYFGPGTRLTVL.

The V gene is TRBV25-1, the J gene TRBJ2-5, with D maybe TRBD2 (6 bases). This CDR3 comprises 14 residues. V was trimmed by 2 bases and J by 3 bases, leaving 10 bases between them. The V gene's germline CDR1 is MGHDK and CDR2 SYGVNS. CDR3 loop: CASSERGGEETQYF. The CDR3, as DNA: TGTGCCAGCAGTGAAAGGGGCGGGGAAGAGACCCAGTACTTC. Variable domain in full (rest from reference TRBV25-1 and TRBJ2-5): EADIYQTPRYLVIGTGKKITLECSQTMGHDKMYWYQQDPGMELHLIHYSYGVNSTEKGDLSSESTVSRIRTEHFPLTLESARPSHTSQYLCASSERGGEETQYFGPGTRLLVL.

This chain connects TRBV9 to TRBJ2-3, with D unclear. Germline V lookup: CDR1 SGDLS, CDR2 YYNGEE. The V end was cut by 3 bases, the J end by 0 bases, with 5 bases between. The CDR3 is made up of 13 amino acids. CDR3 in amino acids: CASSAASTDTQYF. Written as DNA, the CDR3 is TGTGCCAGCAGCGCCGCCAGCACAGATACGCAGTATTTT.

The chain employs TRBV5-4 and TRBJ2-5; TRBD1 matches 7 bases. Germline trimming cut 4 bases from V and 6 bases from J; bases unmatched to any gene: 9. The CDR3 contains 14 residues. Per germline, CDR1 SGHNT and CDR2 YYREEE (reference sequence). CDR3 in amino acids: CASSLDRDGQTQYF. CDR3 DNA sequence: TGTGCCAGCAGCCTAGACAGGGACGGACAGACCCAGTACTTC.

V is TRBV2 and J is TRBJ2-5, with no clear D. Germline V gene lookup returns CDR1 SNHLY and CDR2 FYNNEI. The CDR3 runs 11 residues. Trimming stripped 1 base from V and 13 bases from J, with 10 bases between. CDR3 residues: CASSEEALRYF. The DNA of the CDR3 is TGTGCCAGCAGTGAAGAGGCTCTCCGGTACTTC.

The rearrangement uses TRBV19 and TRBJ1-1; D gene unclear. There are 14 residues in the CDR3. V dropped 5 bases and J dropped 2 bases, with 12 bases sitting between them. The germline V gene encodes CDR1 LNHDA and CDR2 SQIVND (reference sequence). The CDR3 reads CASSHSFGNTEAFF. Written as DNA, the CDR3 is TGTGCCAGTAGTCACAGTTTCGGTAACACTGAAGCTTTCTTT. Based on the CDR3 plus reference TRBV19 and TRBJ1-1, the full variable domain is DGGITQSPKYLFRKEGQNVTLSCEQNLNHDAMYWYRQDPGQGLRLIYYSQIVNDFQKGDIAEGYSVSREKKESFPLTVTSAQKNPTAFYLCASSHSFGNTEAFFGQGTRLTVV.

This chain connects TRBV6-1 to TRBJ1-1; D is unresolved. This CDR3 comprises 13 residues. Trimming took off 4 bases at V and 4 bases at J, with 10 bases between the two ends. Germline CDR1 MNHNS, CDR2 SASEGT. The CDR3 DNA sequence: TGTGCCAGCAGTGGCCGTATTGGCACTGAAGCTTTCTTT. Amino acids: CASSGRIGTEAFF.

The chain's CDR3 is CASSGGRNVNTEAFF. The CDR3 DNA is TGTGCCAGCAGCGGAGGGAGGAACGTGAACACTGAAGCTTTCTTT. The gene calls are TRBV7-8 and TRBJ1-1; D is unclear. This CDR3 region has 15 residues. V was shortened by 5 bases and J by 0 bases, with 13 bases between the two germline ends. CDR1 is SGHVS, CDR2 FQNEAQ, per germline.

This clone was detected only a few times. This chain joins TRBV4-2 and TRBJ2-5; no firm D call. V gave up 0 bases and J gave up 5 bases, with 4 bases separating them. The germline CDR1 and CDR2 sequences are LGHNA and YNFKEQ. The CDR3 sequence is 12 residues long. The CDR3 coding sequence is TGTGCCAGCAGCCAAGATAAGGAGACCCAGTACTTC. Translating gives CASSQDKETQYF.

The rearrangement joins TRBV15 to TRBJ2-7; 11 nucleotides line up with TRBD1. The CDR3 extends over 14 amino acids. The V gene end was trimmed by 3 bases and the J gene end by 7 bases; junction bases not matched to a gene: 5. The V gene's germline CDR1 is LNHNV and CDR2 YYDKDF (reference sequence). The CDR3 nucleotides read TGTGCCACCAGCAGGGACAGGGGGCTGGAAGAGCAGTACGTC. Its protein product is CATSRDRGLEEQYV.

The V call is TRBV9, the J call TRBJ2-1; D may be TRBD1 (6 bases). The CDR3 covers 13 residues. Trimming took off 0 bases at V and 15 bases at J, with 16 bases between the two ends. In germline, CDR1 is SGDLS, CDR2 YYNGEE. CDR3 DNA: TGTGCCAGCAGCGTAGAATCCCAGGGGAGCACGTTCTTC. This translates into CASSVESQGSTFF.

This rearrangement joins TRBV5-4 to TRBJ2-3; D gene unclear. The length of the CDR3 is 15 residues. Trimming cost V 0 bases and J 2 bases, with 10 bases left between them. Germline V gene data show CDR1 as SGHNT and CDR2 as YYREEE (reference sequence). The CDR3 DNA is TGTGCCAGCAGCTTGGTAGCCACTCCCACAGATACGCAGTATTTT. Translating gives CASSLVATPTDTQYF.

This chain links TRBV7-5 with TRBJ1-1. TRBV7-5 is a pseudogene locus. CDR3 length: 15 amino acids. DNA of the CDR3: TGTGCCAGGACCGGGCAAAAGATAGGGCGAACTGAAGCTTTCTTT. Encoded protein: CARTGQKIGRTEAFF.

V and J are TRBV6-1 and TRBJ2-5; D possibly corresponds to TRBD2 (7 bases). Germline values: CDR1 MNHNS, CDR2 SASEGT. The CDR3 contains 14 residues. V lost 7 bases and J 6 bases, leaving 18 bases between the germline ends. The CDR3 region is CASTPGGAPKTQYF. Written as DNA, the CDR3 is TGTGCCAGCACCCCTGGGGGGGCCCCAAAGACCCAGTACTTC.

This CDR3 is CASSLAGFEQYF. Written as DNA, the CDR3 is TGTGCCAGCAGCTTGGCAGGATTCGAGCAGTACTTC. The chain uses TRBV5-6 and TRBJ2-7; D unclear. CDR3 length: 12 amino acids. Germline CDR1 reads SGHDT; CDR2 reads YYEEEE. With 0 bases removed from V and 6 bases from J, the gap between germline ends came to 7 bases.

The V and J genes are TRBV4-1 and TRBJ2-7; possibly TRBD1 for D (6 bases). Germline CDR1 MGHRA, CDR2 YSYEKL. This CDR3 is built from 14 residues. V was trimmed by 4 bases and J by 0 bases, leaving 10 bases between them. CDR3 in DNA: TGCGCCAGCAGCCGGACAGTTAGCTCCTACGAGCAGTACTTC. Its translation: CASSRTVSSYEQYF.

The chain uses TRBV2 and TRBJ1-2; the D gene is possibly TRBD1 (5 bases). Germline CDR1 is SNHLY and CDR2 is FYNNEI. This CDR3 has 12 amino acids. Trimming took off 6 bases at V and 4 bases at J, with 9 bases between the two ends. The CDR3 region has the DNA TGTGCCAGCAGACCGGGGGGCTATGGCTACACCTTC. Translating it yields CASRPGGYGYTF.

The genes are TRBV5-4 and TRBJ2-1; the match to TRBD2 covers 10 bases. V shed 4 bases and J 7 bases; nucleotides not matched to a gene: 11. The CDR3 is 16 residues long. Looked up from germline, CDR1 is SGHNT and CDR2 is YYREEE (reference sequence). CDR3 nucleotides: TGTGCCAGCAGCCGACCAGCGGGGGGGCCTATTAATGAGCAGTTCTTC. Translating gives CASSRPAGGPINEQFF.

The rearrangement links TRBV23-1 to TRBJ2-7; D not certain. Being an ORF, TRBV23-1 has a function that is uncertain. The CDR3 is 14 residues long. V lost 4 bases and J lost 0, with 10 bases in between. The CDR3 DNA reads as TGCGCCAGCAGTCGACACGGAAGCTCCTACGAGCAGTACGTC. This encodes CASSRHGSSYEQYV.

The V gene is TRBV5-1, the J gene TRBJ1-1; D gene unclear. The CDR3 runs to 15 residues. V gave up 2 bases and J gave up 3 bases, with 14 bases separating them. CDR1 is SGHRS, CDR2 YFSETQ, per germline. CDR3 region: CASSLQQIGDTEAFF. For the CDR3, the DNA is TGCGCCAGCAGCTTACAACAGATTGGGGACACTGAAGCTTTCTTT.

CDR3 region: CASSLDSGNETQYF. In DNA, the CDR3 is TGTGCCAGCAGCTTAGATTCGGGGAACGAGACCCAGTACTTC. The chain uses TRBV11-2 and TRBJ2-5, with D perhaps TRBD2 (5 bases). The CDR3 has 14 amino acids. The V end was cut by 0 bases, the J end by 5 bases, with 10 bases between. From germline, CDR1 is SGHAT and CDR2 FQNNGV. Drawing the rest from reference TRBV11-2 and TRBJ2-5, the complete variable domain is EAGVAQSPRYKIIEKRQSVAFWCNPISGHATLYWYQQILGQGPKLLIQFQNNGVVDDSQLPKDRFSAERLKGVDSTLKIQPAKLEDSAVYLCASSLDSGNETQYFGPGTRLLVL.

This CDR3 reads CASNMGLGSYEQYF. Written as DNA, the CDR3 is TGTGCCAGTAACATGGGACTAGGCTCCTACGAGCAGTACTTC. V and J are TRBV19 and TRBJ2-7; 8 bases are shared with TRBD2. This CDR3 has 14 residues. Germline V gene data show CDR1 as LNHDA and CDR2 as SQIVND (reference sequence). Unmatched junction bases numbered 5, after V lost 7 bases and J lost 0 bases.

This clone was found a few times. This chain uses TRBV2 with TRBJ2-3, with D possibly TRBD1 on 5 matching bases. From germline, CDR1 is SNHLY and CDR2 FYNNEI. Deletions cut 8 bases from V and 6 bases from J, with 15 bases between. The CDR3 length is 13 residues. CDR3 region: CASWGVVGDTQYF. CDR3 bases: TGTGCCAGCTGGGGCGTTGTAGGGGATACGCAGTATTTT.

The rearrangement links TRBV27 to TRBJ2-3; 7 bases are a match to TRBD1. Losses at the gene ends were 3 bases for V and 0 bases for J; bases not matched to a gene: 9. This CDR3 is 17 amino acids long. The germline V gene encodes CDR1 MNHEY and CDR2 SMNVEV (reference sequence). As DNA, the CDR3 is TGTGCCAGCAGTTTGGAGCCAAGGGGGCCGAGCACAGATACGCAGTATTTT. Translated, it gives CASSLEPRGPSTDTQYF.

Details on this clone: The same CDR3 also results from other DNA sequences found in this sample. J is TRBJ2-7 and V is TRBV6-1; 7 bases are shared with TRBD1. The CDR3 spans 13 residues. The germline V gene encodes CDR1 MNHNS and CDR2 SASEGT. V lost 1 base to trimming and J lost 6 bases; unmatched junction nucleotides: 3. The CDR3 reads CASSEVRGREQYV. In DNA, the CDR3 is TGTGCCAGCAGTGAAGTTAGGGGGCGCGAGCAGTACGTC.

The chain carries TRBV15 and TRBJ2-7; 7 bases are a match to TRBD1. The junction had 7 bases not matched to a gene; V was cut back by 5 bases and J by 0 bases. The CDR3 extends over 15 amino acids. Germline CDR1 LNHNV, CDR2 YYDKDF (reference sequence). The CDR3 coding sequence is TGTGCCACCAGCGGATGGACAGGAAGCTCCTACGAGCAGTACTTC. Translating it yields CATSGWTGSSYEQYF.

The CDR3 is CASRRDSETQYF. CDR3 nucleotide sequence: TGTGCCAGCAGAAGAGATTCGGAGACCCAGTACTTC. The V gene is TRBV2, the J gene TRBJ2-5; D is undetermined. Germline values: CDR1 SNHLY, CDR2 FYNNEI. The CDR3 has 12 amino acids. V lost 6 bases to trimming and J lost 5 bases, with 10 bases between them.

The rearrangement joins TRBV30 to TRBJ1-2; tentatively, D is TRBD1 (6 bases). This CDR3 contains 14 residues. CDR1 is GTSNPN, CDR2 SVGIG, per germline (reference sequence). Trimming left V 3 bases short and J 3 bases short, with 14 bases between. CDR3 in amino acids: CAWRIRGRDYGYTF. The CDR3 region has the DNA TGTGCCTGGAGGATCAGGGGCCGGGACTATGGCTACACCTTC.

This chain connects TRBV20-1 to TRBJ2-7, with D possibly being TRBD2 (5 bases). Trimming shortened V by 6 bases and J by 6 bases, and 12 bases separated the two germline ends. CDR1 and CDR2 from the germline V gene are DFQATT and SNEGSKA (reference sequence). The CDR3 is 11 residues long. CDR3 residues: CSAVGIREQYV. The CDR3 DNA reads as TGCAGTGCGGTCGGGATCCGCGAGCAGTACGTC.